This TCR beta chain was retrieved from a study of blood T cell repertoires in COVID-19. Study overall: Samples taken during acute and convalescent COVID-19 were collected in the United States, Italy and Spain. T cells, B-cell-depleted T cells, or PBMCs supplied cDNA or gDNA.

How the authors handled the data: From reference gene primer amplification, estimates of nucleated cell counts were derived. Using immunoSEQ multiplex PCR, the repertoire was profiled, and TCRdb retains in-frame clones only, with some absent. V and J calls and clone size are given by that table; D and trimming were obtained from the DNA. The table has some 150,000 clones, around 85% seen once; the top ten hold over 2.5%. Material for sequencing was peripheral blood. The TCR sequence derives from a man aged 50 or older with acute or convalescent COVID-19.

DNA of the CDR3: TGTGCCATCAGTGAGTCGACTCGGGGGGCCACGAGGAATACGCAGTATTTT. Its translation is CAISESTRGATRNTQYF. V and J are TRBV10-3 and TRBJ2-3, with D perhaps matching TRBD2 (7 bases). The CDR3 covers 17 residues. Trimming removed 0 bases at V and 7 bases at J, with 20 bases between. Germline CDR1 and CDR2: ENHRY and SYGVKD.